Described below is a single TCR beta chain sequence and its context. Its specificity is not known. The data were taken from a study of T-cell reconstitution after alpha-beta-depleted transplantation in children. Study results and limitations: Several hundred expanded graft clones reportedly gave rise to the alpha-beta T cells present about two months after transplant. Some patients' high day-60 TCRbeta diversity was attributed to recipient cells surviving conditioning. When one year had passed after transplant, most T-cell counts and diversity came from newly produced T cells.

Unique molecular identifiers were incorporated when the TCRbeta library was constructed. Each CDR3 protein is one row after TCRdb ran MiXCR on the PCR reads. The sample has hundreds of thousands of distinct CDR3 sequences, 10% to 15% seen once. The length of the CDR3 is 18 residues. V trimming: 0 bases; J trimming: 4 bases; junction bases outside the gene matches: 10. CDR1 is MDHEN, CDR2 SYDVKM, per germline. This sample comprised PBMCs, mostly from graft donor cells, obtained 360 days after TCRalphabeta/CD19-depleted stem cell transplant. This TCR was sampled from a male patient between 10 and 17 years old who had a stem cell transplant for acute myeloid leukemia, so the T cells may come from the graft donor. The chain carries TRBV28 and TRBJ2-1, with TRBD1 matching over 9 bases. CDR3 protein: CASSLWIRGTGWYNEQFF. Written as DNA, the CDR3 is TGTGCCAGCAGTTTATGGATTCGCGGGACAGGGTGGTACAATGAGCAGTTCTTC.